This entry lists 3 T cell receptor beta chains sequenced from one sample in a study of identifying expanded T cells in peripheral blood. The repertoire was sequenced with immunoSEQ multiplex PCR; TCRdb's copy has only in-frame clones and lacks some. Seen here are more than 65,000 clones, about 88% observed once, and the top ten hold approximately 2.8%. Sequences were obtained from blood. These receptors all stem from a person between 18 and 75 years old in good health.

The genes are TRBV18 and TRBJ1-1, with D unclear. The CDR3 spans 13 residues. The germline V gene has CDR1 KGHSH and CDR2 LQKENI. The V and J ends lost 4 bases and 3 bases respectively, with 9 bases between them. The CDR3 DNA is TGTGCCAGCTCACAAACGGAGGACACTGAAGCTTTCTTT. As protein: CASSQTEDTEAFF.

In its sample, this clone was seen once. J is TRBJ1-6 and V is TRBV21-1; TRBD1 was called by the table and not checked on the DNA. TRBV21-1 is recorded as a pseudogene. This CDR3 region has 15 residues. The CDR3 bases are TGTGCCAGCAGCCCAGGTAGTGCAAATAATTCACCCCTCCACTTT. Protein sequence: CASSPGSANNSPLHF.

The rearrangement uses TRBV19 and TRBJ2-1; D may be TRBD2 (6 bases). From germline, CDR1 is LNHDA and CDR2 SQIVND (reference sequence). This CDR3 is built from 12 residues. V lost 11 bases and J lost 8, with 16 bases in between. CDR3 bases: TGTGCCTACCTTTGGGGGGTGGATGAGCAGTTCTTC. Amino acid sequence: CAYLWGVDEQFF.